This entry is about one TCR beta chain. Per the germline V gene, CDR1 is SGHDT and CDR2 is YYEEEE. The CDR3 loop spans 16 amino acids. Trimming pared 4 bases from V and 6 bases from J, leaving 17 bases between. The data were obtained in a study of tumor-infiltrating lymphocytes in localized non-small cell lung cancer. Profiled with immunoSEQ multiplex PCR; TCRdb holds only in-frame clones, not every one. The sample includes 5,500 to 7,500 clones, 71% of them seen just once. The specimen was uninvolved lung tissue not adjacent to the tumor. The origin of this receptor is a human donor with non-small cell lung cancer. The chain joins TRBV5-6 to TRBJ1-6; the D gene is possibly TRBD1 (5 bases). The CDR3 nucleotides read TGTGCCAGCAGCGAAGCCTTCGACAGACGTAATTCACCCCTCCACTTT. Translation gives CASSEAFDRRNSPLHF.